Below, 29 T cell receptor beta chains from the same sample are listed, as sequenced in a study of Graves' ophthalmopathy and Graves' hyperthyroidism. RNA transcripts provided the template for amplifying TCR beta CDR3 regions. A first-round RT-PCR used HTBI primers, followed by a second-round multiplex PCR. Each CDR3 protein gets one entry after TCRdb re-called the multiplex PCR reads with MiXCR. The sample includes a few hundred thousand distinct CDR3 sequences, roughly 40% seen only once; the top ten take about 4%. The sample taken for sequencing was peripheral blood or thyroid tissue (not recorded which). These receptor sequences come from an adult man with Graves' hyperthyroidism.

On this clonotype itself: This may be a read error, as it is one base from a much larger clone. Here the CDR3 DNA reads TGTGCCAGCAGCTTAGGAGGGACAGGGCTCTACGAGCAGTACTTC. Translated, it gives CASSLGGTGLYEQYF. This chain joins TRBV7-2 and TRBJ2-7; 9 bases are shared with TRBD1. The CDR3 contains 15 residues. With V trimmed by 1 base and J by 3 bases, 4 bases remained unmatched. Germline V gene sequence: CDR1 SGHTA, CDR2 FQGNSA.

Many counts were recorded for this clonotype. The chain uses TRBV7-8 and TRBJ1-5; TRBD1 might be the D (5 bases). Germline CDR1 and CDR2: SGHVS and FQNEAQ. V lost 5 bases and J 7 bases, leaving 18 bases between the germline ends. CDR3 length: 15 residues. Written as DNA, the CDR3 is TGTGCCAGCAGCAACACAAGGTGGGGGATCCAGCCCCAGCATTTT. This sequence encodes CASSNTRWGIQPQHF.

Many counts were recorded for this clonotype. This chain connects TRBV2 to TRBJ1-4, with TRBD1 matching over 8 bases. The ends lost 9 bases at V and 5 bases at J; junction bases unmatched: 5. There are 13 residues in the CDR3. Germline V gene data show CDR1 as SNHLY and CDR2 as FYNNEI. The CDR3 DNA reads as TGTGCCAGAGCGGACAGGGAGAATGAAAAACTGTTTTTT. This sequence encodes CARADRENEKLFF. Filled out from reference TRBV2 and TRBJ1-4, the complete variable domain reads EPEVTQTPSHQVTQMGQEVILRCVPISNHLYFYWYRQILGQKVEFLVSFYNNEISEKSEIFDDQFSVERPDGSNFTLKIRSTKLEDSAMYFCARADRENEKLFFGSGTQLSVL.

The table lists this clonotype with many counts. The rearrangement joins TRBV7-8 to TRBJ1-2; 9 bases agree with TRBD1. The CDR3 loop spans 14 amino acids. Trimming cost V 2 bases and J 6 bases; bases outside gene matches: 4. CDR1 is SGHVS, CDR2 FQNEAQ, per germline. The CDR3 region has the DNA TGTGCCAGCAGCTTATTGGACAGGGGAGATGGCTACACCTTC. The encoded protein is CASSLLDRGDGYTF. The whole variable domain, remainder taken from reference TRBV7-8 and TRBJ1-2, is GAGVSQSPRYKVAKRGQDVALRCDPISGHVSLFWYQQALGQGPEFLTYFQNEAQLDKSGLPSDRFFAERPEGSVSTLKIQRTQQEDSAVYLCASSLLDRGDGYTFGSGTRLTVV.

At least ten counts were recorded for this clonotype. The rearrangement joins TRBV7-6 to TRBJ2-7; D is unclear. This CDR3 has 12 residues. Germline V lookup: CDR1 SGHVS, CDR2 FNYEAQ. V was pared by 5 bases and J by 2 bases, with 7 bases between. CDR3 residues: CASSPTPYEQYF. CDR3 DNA: TGTGCCAGCAGCCCTACGCCCTACGAGCAGTACTTC.

This clonotype was counted at least ten times. The rearrangement uses TRBV29-1 and TRBJ1-2, with D unresolved. This CDR3 spans 11 amino acids. Between the trimmed V and J ends, which lost 4 bases and 6 bases, there was a span of 9 bases. Germline loops: CDR1 SQVTM, CDR2 ANQGSEA. Here the CDR3 DNA reads TGCAGCGTTGTATCCGGGAATGGCTACACCTTC. Translation gives CSVVSGNGYTF.

The chain couples TRBV7-6 to TRBJ2-7, with D hard to call. Per germline, CDR1 SGHVS and CDR2 FNYEAQ. This CDR3 has 15 amino acids. V lost 0 bases and J lost 3, with 12 bases in between. Here the CDR3 reads CASSLAETGIYEQYF. The CDR3 region has the DNA TGTGCCAGCAGCTTAGCGGAGACGGGTATCTACGAGCAGTACTTC.

Regarding this clonotype: A read error is possible here, since a much larger clone lies one base away. The chain couples TRBV5-6 to TRBJ2-6, with TRBD1 as a possible D gene (5 bases). The CDR3 runs 15 residues. Germline values: CDR1 SGHDT, CDR2 YYEEEE. Trimming removed 2 bases at V and 2 bases at J, with 8 bases between. The CDR3 DNA is TGTGCCAGCAGCTTACAGGTCCCTGGGGCCAACGTCCTGACTTTC. This encodes CASSLQVPGANVLTF.

Comments on this clonotype: Just one base apart from a much larger clone, this may be a read error. V gene TRBV5-1 combines with J gene TRBJ1-5; 12 positions match TRBD1. This CDR3 spans 15 amino acids. Germline CDR1 SGHRS, CDR2 YFSETQ. The CDR3 reads CASSVGTGGPQPRHF. CDR3 nucleotides: TGCGCCAGCAGCGTGGGGACAGGGGGCCCTCAGCCCCGGCATTTT.

V usage is TRBV24-1 and J usage is TRBJ2-7; 7 bases fit TRBD2. There are 15 residues in the CDR3. Unmatched junction bases numbered 8, after V lost 4 bases and J lost 3 bases. Germline values: CDR1 KGHDR, CDR2 SFDVKD. This CDR3 reads CATSDPASGDYEQYF. The CDR3 nucleotides are TGTGCCACCAGTGACCCGGCTAGCGGCGACTACGAGCAGTACTTC.

This clonotype was counted a few times. J is TRBJ1-2 and V is TRBV7-2, with 8 bases that match TRBD1. The length of the CDR3 is 14 residues. Germline V lookup: CDR1 SGHTA, CDR2 FQGNSA. The J segment lost 3 bases and the V segment lost 2 bases, leaving 2 bases of the junction unmatched. The CDR3 bases are TGTGCCAGCAGCTTACCGGGACAGGACTATGGCTACACCTTC. Protein sequence: CASSLPGQDYGYTF.

This clonotype appeared many times. The rearrangement joins TRBV5-1 to TRBJ1-2, with 8 bases that match TRBD1. This CDR3 is 15 amino acids long. The trim removed 0 bases at V and 3 bases at J, leaving 4 bases unmatched. Germline CDR1 is SGHRS and CDR2 is YFSETQ. Here the CDR3 DNA reads TGCGCCAGCAGCTTGGCACTGGACAGGGACTATGGCTACACCTTC. Its protein product is CASSLALDRDYGYTF.

This clonotype was seen more than once but under ten times. The rearrangement joins TRBV6-5 to TRBJ1-2, with D hard to call. V was clipped by 4 bases and J by 4 bases, with 13 bases between them. Germline V gene data show CDR1 as MNHEY and CDR2 as SVGAGI. The CDR3 length is 14 residues. The CDR3 sequence: CASSSGWQSYGYTF. CDR3 bases: TGTGCCAGCAGTTCGGGCTGGCAGTCCTATGGCTACACCTTC.

The chain has TRBV10-3 and TRBJ2-5; TRBD2 matches 9 bases. Germline lookup yields CDR1 ENHRY and CDR2 SYGVKD. The CDR3 spans 13 residues. The V and J ends lost 4 bases and 5 bases, in that order; junction bases with no gene match: 2. The CDR3 is CAISASGIETQYF. CDR3 DNA sequence: TGTGCCATCAGTGCTAGCGGGATCGAGACCCAGTACTTC.

A few counts support this clonotype. J is TRBJ1-4 and V is TRBV6-1; D gene uncertain. The CDR3 contains 14 residues. The V end was cut by 7 bases, the J end by 0 bases, with 9 bases between. Germline V gene sequence: CDR1 MNHNS, CDR2 SASEGT. As DNA, the CDR3 is TGTGCCAGCACACCATCTTCAACTAATGAAAAACTGTTTTTT. Its protein product is CASTPSSTNEKLFF.

This sequence joins TRBV15 and TRBJ2-3; D is possibly TRBD1 (6 bases). V was shortened by 9 bases and J by 2 bases, with 15 bases between the two germline ends. This CDR3 region has 14 residues. Germline lookup yields CDR1 LNHNV and CDR2 YYDKDF (reference sequence). The CDR3 loop reads CATVTGYSTDTQYF. DNA of the CDR3: TGTGCCACTGTGACAGGCTACTCCACAGATACGCAGTATTTT.

The chain has TRBV30 and TRBJ1-3, with D tentatively TRBD1 (5 bases). The germline CDR1 and CDR2 sequences are GTSNPN and SVGIG (reference sequence). The CDR3 is made up of 14 amino acids. The V end was cut by 1 base, the J end by 4 bases, with 11 bases between. The CDR3 DNA reads as TGTGCCTGGAGTGAGGGGCAGCTAGGAAACACCATATATTTT. Protein: CAWSEGQLGNTIYF.

There are many counts of this clonotype. V gene TRBV29-1 combines with J gene TRBJ1-2, with 7 bases that match TRBD1. V lost 6 bases and J lost 4; bases outside the gene matches: 5. The CDR3 is 12 amino acids. CDR1 SQVTM and CDR2 ANQGSEA come from the germline V gene. Written as DNA, the CDR3 is TGCAGCGTCTTGACAGGGCCCTATGGCTACACCTTC. Protein sequence: CSVLTGPYGYTF.

Notes on this clonotype: At one boundary the junction diverges from the germline segment, which might be a read error. V gene TRBV10-2 combines with J gene TRBJ2-7; the D gene could be TRBD1 or TRBD2 (6 bases each). Germline CDR1 WSHSY, CDR2 SAAADI. CDR3 length equals 14 residues. CDR3 DNA: TGTGCCAGCAGCCGACGGGGGCGACAGTACGAGCAGTACTTC. Protein product: CASSRRGRQYEQYF.

Note on this clonotype: Given a much more abundant clone one base away, this may be a read error. J is TRBJ2-2 and V is TRBV9, with 8 bases that match TRBD1. From germline, CDR1 is SGDLS and CDR2 YYNGEE. The CDR3 runs 17 residues. Written as DNA, the CDR3 is TGTACCAGCAGCTTACGATGGACAGGGAGGAACACCGGGGAGCTGTTTTTT. This codes for CTSSLRWTGRNTGELFF.

This clonotype occurred many times. The chain employs TRBV5-1 and TRBJ2-2, with 10 bases lining up with TRBD1. V lost 4 bases and J lost 6; bases outside the gene matches: 9. This CDR3 region has 16 residues. Germline loops: CDR1 SGHRS, CDR2 YFSETQ. CDR3 residues: CASSGGTGAQAGELFF. The CDR3 coding sequence is TGCGCCAGCAGCGGAGGGACAGGGGCGCAGGCCGGGGAGCTGTTTTTT. The entire variable domain, with the rest obtained from reference TRBV5-1 and TRBJ2-2, is as follows: KAGVTQTPRYLIKTRGQQVTLSCSPISGHRSVSWYQQTPGQGLQFLFEYFSETQRNKGNFPGRFSGRQFSNSRSEMNVSTLELGDSALYLCASSGGTGAQAGELFFGEGSRLTVL.

Only a few counts were recorded for this clonotype. The V and J genes are TRBV6-5 and TRBJ2-7; D gene ambiguous. The CDR3 length is 15 residues. Trimming stripped 0 bases from V and 5 bases from J, with 14 bases between. Per germline, CDR1 MNHEY and CDR2 SVGAGI. CDR3 amino acids: CASSYSSGLTNEQYF. CDR3 coding DNA: TGTGCCAGCAGTTACTCATCGGGTTTAACTAACGAGCAGTACTTC.

The chain recombines TRBV6-1 with TRBJ2-2; 9 bases line up with TRBD1. With V trimmed by 10 bases and J by 2 bases, 5 bases remained unmatched. This CDR3 is 14 amino acids long. Germline CDR1 and CDR2: MNHNS and SASEGT. The CDR3: CAIRDRDNTGELFF. The CDR3 DNA sequence: TGTGCCATCAGGGACAGGGACAACACCGGGGAGCTGTTTTTT.

This chain uses TRBV19 with TRBJ2-5; D unclear. The last part of the DNA fits TRBJ2-1 better; the J call may be wrong. Germline V CDR1 and CDR2: LNHDA, SQIVND (reference sequence). This CDR3 is 12 amino acids long. The CDR3 sequence: CASSIGSYEQFF. CDR3 nucleotides: TGTGCCAGTAGTATAGGCAGCTATGAGCAGTTCTTC.

The rearrangement links TRBV2 to TRBJ2-2; 7 bases are a match to TRBD1. The CDR3 is 15 residues long. Per germline, CDR1 SNHLY and CDR2 FYNNEI. Losses at the gene ends were 5 bases for V and 4 bases for J; bases not matched to a gene: 7. CDR3 loop: CASSNRGLSTGELFF. For the CDR3, the DNA is TGTGCCAGCAGTAACAGGGGTCTCAGCACCGGGGAGCTGTTTTTT. Using reference TRBV2 and TRBJ2-2 for the parts outside the CDR3, the full variable domain is EPEVTQTPSHQVTQMGQEVILRCVPISNHLYFYWYRQILGQKVEFLVSFYNNEISEKSEIFDDQFSVERPDGSNFTLKIRSTKLEDSAMYFCASSNRGLSTGELFFGEGSRLTVL.

In regard to this clonotype: Since a much larger clone is just one base distant, this may be a read error. V is TRBV9 and J is TRBJ2-7, with 9 nucleotides matching TRBD1. CDR1 and CDR2 from the germline V gene are SGDLS and YYNGEE. CDR3 size: 11 residues. With V trimmed by 0 bases and J by 12 bases, 1 base remained unmatched. CDR3 sequence reads: CASSVGQGVYF. In DNA, the CDR3 is TGTGCCAGCAGCGTAGGACAGGGGGTGTACTTC.

The V gene is TRBV9, the J gene TRBJ1-1; tentatively, D is TRBD1 (6 bases). Germline lookup yields CDR1 SGDLS and CDR2 YYNGEE. The CDR3 runs to 12 residues. V lost 2 bases and J lost 5, with 7 bases in between. The CDR3 loop is CASSVQGTEAFF. CDR3 sequence (DNA): TGTGCCAGCAGCGTTCAGGGGACTGAAGCTTTCTTT. Using reference TRBV9 and TRBJ1-1 for the parts outside the CDR3, the full variable domain is DSGVTQTPKHLITATGQRVTLRCSPRSGDLSVYWYQQSLDQGLQFLIQYYNGEERAKGNILERFSAQQFPDLHSELNLSSLELGDSALYFCASSVQGTEAFFGQGTRLTVV.

This clonotype was detected many times. The chain is built from TRBV6-5 and TRBJ1-5, with D maybe TRBD1 (5 bases). Trimming left V 4 bases short and J 7 bases short, with 11 bases between. Germline assignment: CDR1 MNHEY and CDR2 SVGAGI. This CDR3 region has 13 residues. The CDR3 coding sequence is TGTGCCAGCAGTTCGGGGGATTTGCAGCCCCAGCATTTT. Translation: CASSSGDLQPQHF.

V and J are TRBV20-1 and TRBJ1-1; 10 bases are a match to TRBD1. This CDR3 contains 12 residues. The junction had 5 bases not matched to a gene; V was cut back by 6 bases and J by 7 bases. Germline lookup yields CDR1 DFQATT and CDR2 SNEGSKA (reference sequence). The CDR3, as DNA: TGCAGTGCGAGCCGGGACAGGGGTGAAGCTTTCTTT. Translated, it gives CSASRDRGEAFF.